Listed below are T cell receptor beta chains from one sample, sequenced in a study of cytomegalovirus exposure and HLA in healthy donors. Produced via immunoSEQ multiplex PCR; TCRdb's table is partial and in-frame only. The data show 55,000 to 70,000 clones, roughly 68% seen once. The source material was PBMCs. The origin of the receptors is a woman between 50 and 59 years old in good health and CMV-seronegative. CDR3s include the opening cysteine and the closing phenylalanine or tryptophan. D genes are given only for firm matches. Clone size is given for some rows only: seen once, a few or many times, or a class if the clone is expanded.

v_gene	abundance	j_gene	d_gene	CDR3aa	CDR3nt
TRBV5-1	NA	TRBJ1-1	TRBD1	CASSSTGDRHRPNTEAFF	TGCGCCAGCAGCTCGACGGGGGACAGGCATAGGCCTAACACTGAAGCTTTCTTT
TRBV28	few	TRBJ1-4	NA	CASSTSGATNEKLFF	TGTGCCAGCAGTACGTCAGGGGCAACTAATGAAAAACTGTTTTTT
TRBV10-3	NA	TRBJ2-2	TRBD1	CAISGQRDRDPNTGELFF	TGTGCCATCAGTGGACAGAGGGACAGAGACCCGAACACCGGGGAGCTGTTTTTT
TRBV7-9	NA	TRBJ2-7	NA	CASSTDTGSYEQYF	TGTGCCAGCAGCACCGACACAGGGAGCTACGAGCAGTACTTC
TRBV12-5	NA	TRBJ1-2	NA	CASGLGAGNGYTF	TGTGCTAGTGGTTTGGGGGCAGGGAATGGCTACACCTTC
TRBV20-1	once	TRBJ2-1	NA	CSASGRPQFF	TGCAGTGCTAGCGGGAGACCGCAGTTCTTC
TRBV6-5	NA	TRBJ1-2	NA	CASSKTGYSYGYTF	TGTGCCAGCAGTAAGACAGGATATAGCTATGGCTACACCTTC
TRBV4-3	once	TRBJ2-5	TRBD1	CASSHGQGGETQYF	TGCGCCAGCAGCCACGGACAGGGCGGAGAGACCCAGTACTTC
TRBV7-2	NA	TRBJ1-5	TRBD1	CASSSTGGNQPQHF	TGTGCCAGCAGCTCAACAGGGGGCAATCAGCCCCAGCATTTT
TRBV7-3	NA	TRBJ2-2	TRBD2	CASSFSGTNTGELFF	TGTGCCAGCAGCTTTAGCGGGACCAACACCGGGGAGCTGTTTTTT
TRBV6-5	NA	TRBJ2-7	NA	CASSYSSQGSEQYF	TGTGCCAGCAGTTACTCATCCCAGGGAAGCGAGCAGTACTTC
TRBV6-5	NA	TRBJ1-1	TRBD1	CASSYTGGNTEAFF	TGTGCCAGCAGTTACACAGGGGGTAACACTGAAGCTTTCTTT
TRBV19	NA	TRBJ2-5	NA	CASSHRGSQETQYF	TGTGCCAGTAGCCATCGGGGGAGCCAAGAGACCCAGTACTTC
TRBV10-3	NA	TRBJ1-1	NA	CAISESRVNTEAFF	TGTGCCATCAGTGAGTCCAGGGTAAACACTGAAGCTTTCTTT
TRBV29-1	few	TRBJ2-5	TRBD1	CSVEPARTGAWTQYF	TGCAGCGTTGAACCCGCTCGAACAGGGGCATGGACCCAGTACTTC
TRBV4-3	NA	TRBJ2-2	NA	CASSQLTGELFF	TGCGCCAGCAGCCAATTAACCGGGGAGCTGTTTTTT
TRBV5-4	NA	TRBJ1-2	NA	CASSLKTTTHGYTF	TGTGCCAGCAGCTTGAAGACAACGACACATGGCTACACCTTC
TRBV5-6	NA	TRBJ2-1	TRBD2	CASSDSGRGGYDEQFF	TGTGCCAGCAGCGATAGCGGGAGGGGAGGATACGATGAGCAGTTCTTC
TRBV28	NA	TRBJ2-7	TRBD2	CASSPQAGEIGEQYF	TGTGCCAGCAGTCCCCAGGCGGGAGAGATTGGCGAGCAGTACTTC
TRBV5-8	NA	TRBJ2-7	TRBD1	CASSSRRGTGKPYEQYF	TGTGCCAGCAGCTCCCGTCGAGGGACAGGCAAGCCCTACGAGCAGTACTTC
TRBV19	few	TRBJ1-1	NA	CASSGTSGGTEAFF	TGTGCCAGTAGCGGGACATCAGGCGGAACTGAAGCTTTCTTT
TRBV4-3	NA	TRBJ2-1	NA	CASSPDWGPYNEQFF	TGCGCCAGCAGCCCCGACTGGGGCCCTTACAATGAGCAGTTCTTC
TRBV6-5	NA	TRBJ2-7	TRBD2	CASSYIGSGRSYEQYF	TGTGCCAGCAGTTACATAGGAAGCGGGAGGTCCTACGAGCAGTACTTC
TRBV5-1	NA	TRBJ1-2	TRBD1	CASSDEQGARYGYTF	TGCGCCAGCAGCGACGAACAGGGGGCGAGGTATGGCTACACCTTC
TRBV7-4	once	TRBJ2-4	TRBD2	CASSLVEGGPGVNIQYF	TGTGCCAGCAGCTTAGTCGAGGGAGGGCCCGGTGTGAACATTCAGTACTTC
TRBV5-1	NA	TRBJ2-7	TRBD1	CASSLTTGGFYEQYF	TGCGCCAGCAGCTTGACGACAGGGGGCTTCTACGAGCAGTACTTC
TRBV7-9	once	TRBJ2-2	TRBD1	CASSRQGSTGELFF	TGTGCCAGCAGCCGACAGGGGAGCACCGGGGAGCTGTTTTTT
TRBV6-5	NA	TRBJ2-1	TRBD1	CASKGQGGSDEQFF	TGTGCCAGCAAGGGACAGGGGGGTTCCGATGAGCAGTTCTTC
TRBV18	few	TRBJ2-7	NA	CASSRGLEDYEQYF	TGTGCCAGCTCACGCGGGCTAGAAGACTACGAGCAGTACTTC
TRBV10-3	NA	TRBJ2-7	TRBD2	CAISPTSASSYEQYF	TGTGCCATCAGCCCGACTAGCGCCAGCTCCTACGAGCAGTACTTC
TRBV27	few	TRBJ2-3	NA	CASSFGPARDTQYF	TGTGCCAGCAGTTTTGGCCCCGCCCGCGATACGCAGTATTTT
TRBV4-1	few	TRBJ2-3	NA	CASSPYTQGGNTDTQYF	TGCGCCAGCAGCCCGTACACCCAGGGAGGAAACACAGATACGCAGTATTTT
TRBV5-6	NA	TRBJ2-3	NA	CASSLARLARVHTDTQYF	TGTGCCAGCAGCTTGGCCAGGCTAGCCCGGGTCCACACAGATACGCAGTATTTT
TRBV29-1	NA	TRBJ2-1	NA	CSVDGNYISEQFF	TGCAGCGTTGACGGGAACTATATTAGTGAGCAGTTCTTC
TRBV18	NA	TRBJ1-1	TRBD1	CASSLYSGEGAGTEAFF	TGTGCCAGCTCACTATATTCCGGTGAGGGGGCAGGCACTGAAGCTTTCTTT
TRBV2	NA	TRBJ2-1	TRBD2	CASSAGGVRPNNEQFF	TGTGCCAGCAGTGCGGGAGGGGTCAGACCTAACAATGAGCAGTTCTTC
TRBV7-6	NA	TRBJ2-7	TRBD2	CASSYGTSGDVYEQYF	TGTGCCAGCAGCTATGGGACTAGCGGGGATGTCTACGAGCAGTACTTC